There are a few counts of the clone carrying this TCR beta chain. Its antigen is unknown. Produced via immunoSEQ multiplex PCR; TCRdb's table is partial and in-frame only. This table holds about 74,000 clones, around 87% found once. Time point here: week 35, safety follow-up. With topical imiquimod, each dose of the vaccine consisted of 300 ug of mutant IDH1 20-mer peptide. This specimen belongs to a study of a mutant IDH1 vaccine in newly diagnosed glioma. Study-level information: Patients arrived already treated with radiotherapy, temozolomide, or both, most having had both.

The CDR3 extends over 14 amino acids. Germline V lookup: CDR1 GTSNPN, CDR2 SVGIG (reference sequence). The V end was cut by 3 bases, the J end by 8 bases, with 20 bases between. The rearrangement uses TRBV30 and TRBJ2-7; the D gene is possibly TRBD2 (5 bases). The sequence was obtained from a man under 40 with glioma. The material sequenced was PBMCs, taken from a glioma patient whose treatment included an IDH1 peptide vaccine. The CDR3 here is CAWRTPGFLSKQYF. The CDR3 coding sequence is TGTGCCTGGAGAACCCCGGGATTTCTATCCAAGCAGTACTTC.